Described below is a single TCR beta chain sequence and its context. The method was immunoSEQ multiplex PCR; TCRdb's version includes in-frame clones alone and lacks a portion of them. Altogether tens of thousands of clones are present, 75% to 95% being singletons, with the ten largest covering approximately 0.28%. These data originate in a study of technical replicates of blood from a handful of donors. The CDR3 length is 12 residues. The chain has TRBV12-1 and TRBJ1-3; TRBD1 is taken as the D call from the table, unchecked against the DNA. TRBV12-1 is described as a pseudogene. This clonotype originated in a human donor in good health. What was sequenced was T cells isolated from PBMCs. CDR3 sequence: CASSMSGNTIYF. The CDR3 nucleotides are TGTGCCAGCAGCATGTCAGGAAACACCATATATTTT.